A selection of T cell receptor beta chains follows, all from one sample in a study of T cells in Graves' hyperthyroidism and ophthalmopathy. MiXCR, run by TCRdb on the multiplex PCR reads, gives a single entry per CDR3 protein. Here the sample spans fewer than 600,000 distinct CDR3 sequences, 13% to 15% being singletons. Material: blood. These receptors all come from a young woman with Graves' hyperthyroidism. CDR3s include the opening cysteine and the closing phenylalanine or tryptophan. Fields, in order: clone size, V gene, CDR3 protein. Some rows mark clone size as missing; the rest say once, few, many or name a class of expanded clone.

>many|TRBV2
CASSESSGESSEQFF
>few|TRBV27
CASRPAGDTYNEEFF
>many|TRBV20-1
CSATLAGAEQFF
>many|TRBV7-7
CASSLRPGQETQYF
>many|TRBV18
CASSPGQERGRHGYTF
>few|TRBV19
CASRASGSADTQYF
>few|TRBV6-1
CASSWGTSGSSYEQYF
>once|TRBV6-1
CASRDSQPLPSTDTQYF
>many|TRBV20-1
CSARTGLYTEAFF
>NA|TRBV3-1
CASSAPGGPTGELFF